One and the same sample provided the 30 T cell receptor beta chains below, sequenced in a study of T cell responses to AZD1222 COVID-19 vaccine. Assay: immunoSEQ multiplex PCR; the TCRdb copy retains only in-frame clones and omits some. The sample lists about 180,000 clones; over 75% were seen once. Sequenced material: peripheral blood, taken on day 0 of AZD1222 vaccination. These receptors were taken from an adult in good health.

The V gene is TRBV6-5, the J gene TRBJ1-1; TRBD1 agrees at 8 bases. CDR3 length equals 14 residues. V was pared by 6 bases and J by 1 base, with 4 bases of the junction left unmatched. CDR1 and CDR2 (germline): MNHEY, SVGAGI. Written as DNA, the CDR3 is TGTGCCAGCAGGAAAACAGGGGGGAACACTGAAGCTTTCTTT. Translating it yields CASRKTGGNTEAFF.

The rearrangement uses TRBV4-1 and TRBJ1-5; TRBD1 agrees at 8 bases. The V segment lost 1 base and the J segment 2 bases; nucleotides outside the gene matches: 7. Per the germline V gene, CDR1 is MGHRA and CDR2 is YSYEKL. This CDR3 has 17 amino acids. The CDR3 loop reads CASSQGSQGAGNQPQHF. The CDR3 DNA sequence: TGCGCCAGCAGCCAAGGGTCTCAGGGGGCGGGCAATCAGCCCCAGCATTTT.

This clone turned up a few times. This sequence joins TRBV19 and TRBJ1-1, with 8 bases aligning to TRBD1. This CDR3 spans 15 amino acids. The germline V gene has CDR1 LNHDA and CDR2 SQIVND (reference sequence). The V gene end was trimmed by 6 bases and the J gene end by 1 base; junction bases not matched to a gene: 7. DNA of the CDR3: TGTGCCAGTAGCCAAGGGACAGGTACGAACACTGAAGCTTTCTTT. Protein: CASSQGTGTNTEAFF.

This clone is a singleton in its sample. J is TRBJ2-2 and V is TRBV7-3; D remains unclear. The germline V gene encodes CDR1 SGHTA and CDR2 FQGTGA. Trimming removed 2 bases at V and 0 bases at J, with 7 bases between. CDR3 length equals 15 residues. The CDR3: CASSLQLSNTGELFF. The CDR3 DNA reads TGTGCCAGCAGCTTACAACTTTCGAACACCGGGGAGCTGTTTTTT. Filled out from reference TRBV7-3 and TRBJ2-2, the complete variable domain reads GAGVSQTPSNKVTEKGKYVELRCDPISGHTALYWYRQSLGQGPEFLIYFQGTGAADDSGLPNDRFFAVRPEGSVSTLKIQRTERGDSAVYLCASSLQLSNTGELFFGEGSRLTVL.

The rearrangement uses TRBV4-3 and TRBJ2-2; D gene ambiguous. V was clipped by 1 base and J by 0 bases, with 6 bases between them. The germline CDR1 and CDR2 sequences are LGHNA and YSLEER. CDR3 length equals 15 residues. CDR3 sequence reads: CASSQGPANTGELFF. The CDR3 DNA reads as TGCGCCAGCAGCCAAGGGCCAGCGAACACCGGGGAGCTGTTTTTT.

This clone occurred once. The chain recombines TRBV19 with TRBJ2-1; TRBD2 matches 7 bases. Per germline, CDR1 LNHDA and CDR2 SQIVND (reference sequence). The V and J ends lost 9 bases and 4 bases, in that order; junction bases with no gene match: 6. The CDR3 consists of 13 residues. This chain's CDR3 is CASQRGEYNEQFF. CDR3 in DNA: TGTGCCAGCCAACGGGGGGAATACAATGAGCAGTTCTTC.

The chain combines TRBV5-4 with TRBJ2-7, with D possibly matching TRBD2 (6 bases). Trimming left V 5 bases short and J 5 bases short, with 17 bases between. Germline CDR1 SGHNT, CDR2 YYREEE (reference sequence). CDR3 length: 14 residues. Here the CDR3 reads CASRHGRGRNEQYF. The CDR3 DNA reads TGTGCCAGCAGACACGGGAGAGGGCGCAACGAGCAGTACTTC.

The chain uses TRBV7-9 and TRBJ1-1; D is unclear. Per germline, CDR1 SEHNR and CDR2 FQNEAQ (reference sequence). V was shortened by 3 bases and J by 5 bases, with 7 bases between the two germline ends. This CDR3 comprises 12 residues. DNA of the CDR3: TGTGCCAGCAGCTTGGGGATTACTGAAGCTTTCTTT. Residues: CASSLGITEAFF.

The chain couples TRBV28 to TRBJ1-3; the D is unclear. V was cut by 2 bases and J by 4 bases, with 6 bases left in between. Germline V gene data show CDR1 as MDHEN and CDR2 as SYDVKM. The CDR3 has 13 amino acids. CDR3 DNA sequence: TGTGCCAGCAGTTTACCATGGGGAAACACCATATATTTT. Residues: CASSLPWGNTIYF.

The chain carries TRBV6-5 and TRBJ1-2, with D maybe TRBD1 (5 bases). There are 15 residues in the CDR3. The germline V gene has CDR1 MNHEY and CDR2 SVGAGI. V lost 6 bases and J lost 3, with 17 bases in between. This chain's CDR3 is CASSYRGRGDYGYTF. CDR3 DNA sequence: TGTGCCAGCAGCTACCGGGGACGGGGGGACTATGGCTACACCTTC.

In DNA form, the CDR3 reads TGTGCCAGCAGTCTCGGGGGAGGCTACACCTTC. Its translation is CASSLGGGYTF. The chain is built from TRBV6-5 and TRBJ1-2; tentative D call: TRBD1 (5 bases). The ends were cut back, 5 bases at V and 8 bases at J, with 9 bases in the middle. The CDR3 consists of 11 residues. CDR1 is MNHEY, CDR2 SVGAGI, per germline.

The chain combines TRBV14 with TRBJ2-5; D uncertain. Germline CDR1 reads SGHDN; CDR2 reads FVKESK. V was trimmed by 4 bases and J by 6 bases, leaving 12 bases between them. The CDR3 spans 13 residues. Here the CDR3 reads CASSRVPEKTQYF. CDR3 sequence (DNA): TGTGCCAGCAGCCGAGTTCCCGAGAAGACCCAGTACTTC. The whole variable domain, remainder taken from reference TRBV14 and TRBJ2-5, is EAGVTQFPSHSVIEKGQTVTLRCDPISGHDNLYWYRRVMGKEIKFLLHFVKESKQDESGMPNNRFLAERTGGTYSTLKVQPAELEDSGVYFCASSRVPEKTQYFGPGTRLLVL.

The chain carries TRBV3-1 (or the pseudogene TRBV3-2) and TRBJ1-1; D perhaps matches TRBD1 (6 bases). Trimming removed 4 bases from V and 3 bases from J, with 12 bases in between. The CDR3 runs 14 residues. Germline-derived CDR1 and CDR2 are LGHDT and YNNKEL (reference sequence). Written as DNA, the CDR3 is TGTGCCAGCAGCCTCAGAGGGGGGTACACTGAAGCTTTCTTT. Translated: CASSLRGGYTEAFF.

The chain is built from TRBV4-3 and TRBJ1-4; TRBD1 might be the D (6 bases). This CDR3 region has 16 residues. Trimming took off 0 bases at V and 8 bases at J, with 16 bases between the two ends. Germline CDR1 LGHNA, CDR2 YSLEER. CDR3 in DNA: TGCGCCAGCAGCCAAGACCCCGGACCGCAGGGGGAAAAACTGTTTTTT. Its protein product is CASSQDPGPQGEKLFF.

V is TRBV6-2 or TRBV6-3 and J is TRBJ2-7; 8 bases line up with TRBD1. The junction had 4 bases not matched to a gene; V was cut back by 0 bases and J by 3 bases. CDR3 length: 15 residues. Germline-derived CDR1 and CDR2 are MNHEY and SVGEGT. The CDR3 loop is CASSYSRTGRYEQYF. The DNA of the CDR3 is TGTGCCAGCAGTTACTCGAGGACAGGGCGCTACGAGCAGTACTTC.

The J gene is TRBJ2-5, the V gene TRBV27; no clear D. Trimming removed 2 bases at V and 1 base at J, with 5 bases between. Germline values: CDR1 MNHEY, CDR2 SMNVEV (reference sequence). This CDR3 is built from 13 residues. Written as DNA, the CDR3 is TGTGCCAGCAGTTTAAATGGCCAAGAGACCCAGTACTTC. As protein: CASSLNGQETQYF.

The rearrangement joins TRBV10-3 to TRBJ2-6; D is perhaps TRBD1 or TRBD2 (5 bases each). The CDR3 contains 18 residues. With 6 bases removed from V and 0 bases from J, the gap between germline ends came to 18 bases. Per the germline V gene, CDR1 is ENHRY and CDR2 is SYGVKD. This chain's CDR3 is CAIRPGRRTLSGANVLTF. DNA of the CDR3: TGTGCCATCAGGCCGGGACGGAGAACCCTCTCTGGGGCCAACGTCCTGACTTTC.

The chain is built from TRBV19 and TRBJ1-1, with a tentative D call TRBD1 (6 bases). The CDR3 loop spans 13 amino acids. From germline, CDR1 is LNHDA and CDR2 SQIVND (reference sequence). V lost 4 bases and J 6 bases, leaving 12 bases between the germline ends. This CDR3 reads CASSKLQGAEAFF. The DNA for the CDR3 is TGTGCCAGTAGTAAGTTACAGGGCGCTGAAGCTTTCTTT.

The chain employs TRBV27 and TRBJ1-2; D remains unclear. The germline CDR1 and CDR2 sequences are MNHEY and SMNVEV (reference sequence). Deletions cut 2 bases from V and 4 bases from J, with 14 bases between. The CDR3 consists of 15 residues. DNA for the CDR3: TGTGCCAGCAGTTTACGTGGGGATTTAACCTATGGCTACACCTTC. Its translation is CASSLRGDLTYGYTF.

The CDR3 nucleotides read TGTGCCAGCAGTTACCTAGCGACGCCCCTTCAAGAGACCCAGTACTTC. This translates into CASSYLATPLQETQYF. The V call is TRBV6-5, the J call TRBJ2-5; D might be TRBD2 (6 bases). V was clipped by 2 bases and J by 2 bases, with 15 bases between them. The CDR3 has 16 residues. Germline V gene data show CDR1 as MNHEY and CDR2 as SVGAGI.

J is TRBJ1-5 and V is TRBV12-5; D ambiguous. Trimming took off 0 bases at V and 4 bases at J, with 19 bases between the two ends. This CDR3 comprises 18 residues. Per germline, CDR1 LGHNT and CDR2 FRNRAP. CDR3 nucleotide sequence: TGTGCTAGTGGTTTGGTACTGCTTTCCACGGAGGGAAATCAGCCCCAGCATTTT. Its translation: CASGLVLLSTEGNQPQHF. The full variable domain, in which reference TRBV12-5 and TRBJ1-5 provide the parts outside the CDR3, is DARVTQTPRHKVTEMGQEVTMRCQPILGHNTVFWYRQTMMQGLELLAYFRNRAPLDDSGMPKDRFSAEMPDATLATLKIQPSEPRDSAVYFCASGLVLLSTEGNQPQHFGDGTRLSIL.

The V and J genes are TRBV5-1 and TRBJ2-2; weak D call: TRBD2 (7 bases). Deletions cut 4 bases from V and 4 bases from J, with 14 bases between. Germline-derived CDR1 and CDR2 are SGHRS and YFSETQ. This CDR3 is 15 amino acids long. In DNA, the CDR3 is TGCGCCAGCAGCCCGCGGGGGCGCGGCACCGGGGAGCTGTTTTTT. This gives the protein CASSPRGRGTGELFF. Variable domain in full (rest from reference TRBV5-1 and TRBJ2-2): KAGVTQTPRYLIKTRGQQVTLSCSPISGHRSVSWYQQTPGQGLQFLFEYFSETQRNKGNFPGRFSGRQFSNSRSEMNVSTLELGDSALYLCASSPRGRGTGELFFGEGSRLTVL.

The chain recombines TRBV9 with TRBJ2-3; 8 bases map to TRBD2. V gave up 3 bases and J gave up 0 bases; unmatched junction bases: 6. This CDR3 is built from 16 residues. Germline values: CDR1 SGDLS, CDR2 YYNGEE. The CDR3 nucleotides are TGTGCCAGCAGCGGGGGTAGCGGGGCTAGCACAGATACGCAGTATTTT. This translates into CASSGGSGASTDTQYF. The complete variable domain, with remaining parts taken from reference TRBV9 and TRBJ2-3, reads DSGVTQTPKHLITATGQRVTLRCSPRSGDLSVYWYQQSLDQGLQFLIQYYNGEERAKGNILERFSAQQFPDLHSELNLSSLELGDSALYFCASSGGSGASTDTQYFGPGTRLTVL.

V gene TRBV7-9 combines with J gene TRBJ1-6; 9 nucleotides agree with TRBD1. Germline V gene data show CDR1 as SEHNR and CDR2 as FQNEAQ (reference sequence). J was trimmed by 7 bases and V by 5 bases; bases with no gene match: 12. The CDR3 is 17 amino acids. In DNA form, the CDR3 reads TGTGCCAGCAGCACCCCGCCGGGACAGGGAGGGAATTCACCCCTCCACTTT. Amino acid sequence: CASSTPPGQGGNSPLHF.

The sample holds one count of this clone. Written as DNA, the CDR3 is TGTGCCAGCAGCTTGTTTTTAATGATCGGACAGGTCTCCTACGAGCAGTACTTC. This translates into CASSLFLMIGQVSYEQYF. The rearrangement joins TRBV5-6 to TRBJ2-7; TRBD1 aligns across 7 bases. This CDR3 comprises 18 residues. The trim removed 1 base at V and 0 bases at J, leaving 13 bases unmatched. Germline loops: CDR1 SGHDT, CDR2 YYEEEE.

The rearrangement joins TRBV6-6 to TRBJ1-3; 9 bases fit TRBD1. The CDR3 covers 16 residues. Germline V gives CDR1 MNHNY, CDR2 SVGAGI (reference sequence). Trimming took 5 bases from V and 4 from J; bases not matched to a gene: 9. The CDR3 loop reads CASSTVTGGDGNTIYF. Here the CDR3 DNA reads TGTGCCAGCAGTACCGTTACAGGGGGCGACGGAAACACCATATATTTT.

In nucleotides, the CDR3 is TGCGCCAGCAGCTTGGGCGGGACAGACTACAATGAGCAGTTCTTC. The encoded protein is CASSLGGTDYNEQFF. The chain is built from TRBV5-1 and TRBJ2-1, with D possibly being TRBD1 (7 bases). The germline V gene encodes CDR1 SGHRS and CDR2 YFSETQ. V lost 0 bases and J 3 bases, leaving 10 bases between the germline ends. This CDR3 is 15 amino acids long.

The rearrangement uses TRBV4-2 and TRBJ1-6; a weak D match, TRBD1 (6 bases). Germline CDR1 LGHNA, CDR2 YNFKEQ. The length of the CDR3 is 15 residues. V lost 3 bases, J lost 6 bases, and 12 bases lay in between. CDR3 DNA sequence: TGTGCCAGCAGCCAGGGCAGGGGTGTTAATTCACCCCTCCACTTT. Translating gives CASSQGRGVNSPLHF.

The chain recombines TRBV5-1 with TRBJ2-5; 8 bases match TRBD2. V lost 2 bases, J lost 4 bases, and 7 bases stayed unmatched. CDR1 is SGHRS, CDR2 YFSETQ, per germline. The CDR3 sequence is 15 residues long. CDR3 in amino acids: CASSFQAGAGETQYF. DNA for the CDR3: TGCGCCAGCAGCTTCCAAGCGGGGGCGGGAGAGACCCAGTACTTC.

This sequence joins TRBV20-1 and TRBJ2-1; TRBD2 matches at 7 bases. The V gene's germline CDR1 is DFQATT and CDR2 SNEGSKA (reference sequence). V shed 2 bases and J 14 bases; nucleotides not matched to a gene: 6. The CDR3 covers 11 residues. The CDR3 DNA reads as TGCAGTGCTAGATTCGGGACTACGGAGTTCTTC. Amino acid sequence: CSARFGTTEFF.